These T cell receptor beta chains were read from a single sample in a study of blood T cells in healthy people across ages. TCRdb reanalysed the 5' RACE reads using MiXCR and keeps one entry per CDR3 protein. The profile shows 1.5 million to 2 million distinct CDR3 sequences, around 42% of them singletons. Sequenced sample: blood. These receptors all come from a human donor in good health. The CDR3 runs from the conserved cysteine through the conserved F or W. The D gene is left open where the match is weak. Size tells how often a clone was seen (once, few, many) or the class of an expanded clone, and some rows leave it out.

len	v_gene	abundance	d_gene	j_gene	CDR3nt	CDR3aa
14	TRBV9	.	.	TRBJ2-1	TGTGCCAGCAGCCGTGCGTTGGCATACAATGAGCAGTTCTTC	CASSRALAYNEQFF
12	TRBV24-1	few	.	TRBJ1-5	TGTGCCACCAGTGACTTCAATCAGCCCCAGCATTTT	CATSDFNQPQHF
13	TRBV7-2	.	.	TRBJ2-7	TGTGCCAGCAGCGCCAGCCAGTCCTACGAGCAGTACTTC	CASSASQSYEQYF
15	TRBV12-3/TRBV12-4	.	.	TRBJ1-2	TGTGCCAGCACCCCTAGATCCATCCTTAACTATGGCTACACCTTC	CASTPRSILNYGYTF
15	TRBV7-3	few	.	TRBJ2-3	TGTGCCAGTAGCAGGGGGGGGGCCGGTACAGATACGCAGTATTTT	CASSRGGAGTDTQYF
15	TRBV7-2	few	.	TRBJ1-1	TGTGCCAGCAGCTTAGGGGGTTTAGTGAACACTGAAGCTTTCTTT	CASSLGGLVNTEAFF
14	TRBV7-2	few	TRBD1	TRBJ1-1	TGTGCCAGCAGCGCAGCAGGGGGACAGACTGAAGCTTTCTTT	CASSAAGGQTEAFF
15	TRBV20-1	few	TRBD1	TRBJ2-1	TGCAGTGCTGATACCGGGACAGGGGGCAGGAATGAGCAGTTCTTC	CSADTGTGGRNEQFF
14	TRBV7-6	few	.	TRBJ1-2	TGTGCCAGCAGCTTAGAACCAGGGAAGTATGGCTACACCTTC	CASSLEPGKYGYTF
18	TRBV6-5	.	.	TRBJ1-6	TGTGCCAGCAGTTACTCCACGCCGGGAGAAAACTATAATTCACCCCTCCACTTT	CASSYSTPGENYNSPLHF
14	TRBV20-1	.	.	TRBJ1-4	TGCAGTGCGGCCCGAGGGGCGCTGAATGAAAAACTGTTTTTT	CSAARGALNEKLFF
15	TRBV5-5	.	.	TRBJ2-7	TGTGCCAGCAGCCAGTCCGGGACGATCACCTACGAGCAGTACTTC	CASSQSGTITYEQYF
13	TRBV6-2/TRBV6-3	few	.	TRBJ2-7	TGTGCCAGCAGTTATTCCGTTGGTGGGGAGCAGTACTTC	CASSYSVGGEQYF
12	TRBV7-9	.	TRBD1	TRBJ1-4	TGTGCCGGGGGGACAGTGAATGAAAAACTGTTTTTT	CAGGTVNEKLFF
16	TRBV7-2	.	.	TRBJ2-7	TGTGCCAGCAGCCTCACTCATGGTAGGAGCTCCTACGAGCAGTACTTC	CASSLTHGRSSYEQYF
15	TRBV20-1	.	.	TRBJ2-2	TGCAGTGCTAGAGAGGGGACTCTTGATGACGGGGAGCTGTTTTTT	CSAREGTLDDGELFF
15	TRBV5-1	.	.	TRBJ1-2	TGCGCCAGCAGCTTGGAGGCATTCCGCGGGGATGGCTACACCTTC	CASSLEAFRGDGYTF
14	TRBV11-2	.	TRBD2	TRBJ2-5	TGTGCCAGCAGCCAACGGGGGGTGGGTGAGACCCAGTACTTC	CASSQRGVGETQYF
16	TRBV10-3	few	.	TRBJ2-3	TGTGCCATCCGCGGAGAGCGGGCCCGTAGCACAGATACGCAGTATTTT	CAIRGERARSTDTQYF
14	TRBV7-8	.	.	TRBJ2-7	TGTGCCAGCAGCTCCCGGGACACCGGATGGGAGCAGTACTTC	CASSSRDTGWEQYF
16	TRBV5-1	many	.	TRBJ2-1	TGCGCCAGCAGCTTGGGGGCGGGGAGCTCCTACAATGAGCAGTTCTTC	CASSLGAGSSYNEQFF
14	TRBV7-2	.	.	TRBJ2-5	TGTGCCAGCAGCTTAGACCTCCGGACGCGAAAGCAGTACTTC	CASSLDLRTRKQYF
11	TRBV29-1	.	.	TRBJ2-7	TGCAGCGTTGAAGTCCCGGGGGTGCAGTACTTC	CSVEVPGVQYF
13	TRBV24-1	.	.	TRBJ1-5	TGTGCCACCTCAGGCCGGGGTGGGCAGCCCCAGCATTTT	CATSGRGGQPQHF
13	TRBV20-1	few	.	TRBJ2-3	TGCAGTGCTCCCAGACAACCCACAGATACGCAGTATTTT	CSAPRQPTDTQYF
14	TRBV6-5	few	.	TRBJ2-7	TGTGCCAGCAGTTACTCGTTGACGGGGTACGAGCAGTACTTC	CASSYSLTGYEQYF
15	TRBV12-3/TRBV12-4	few	TRBD1	TRBJ1-2	TGTGCCAGCAGTTTAACGACAGGGGGGGTCTATGGCTACACCTTC	CASSLTTGGVYGYTF
20	TRBV4-3	few	TRBD2	TRBJ2-1	TGCGCCAGCAGCCAAGATCATACCCGACTAGCGGGGTTGGCCTACAATGAGCAGTTCTTC	CASSQDHTRLAGLAYNEQFF
16	TRBV4-3	.	.	TRBJ2-1	TGCGCCAGCAGCCAAGACGTGACGGAGACTTACAATGAGCAGTTCTTC	CASSQDVTETYNEQFF
13	TRBV27	.	TRBD1	TRBJ1-2	TGTGCCAGCTCCGGGACAGGGGGCTTAGGCTACACCTTC	CASSGTGGLGYTF
15	TRBV10-3	few	.	TRBJ1-4	TGTGCCATCAGTGAGTCCCAGGGAGGGGACGGAGAACTGTTTTTT	CAISESQGGDGELFF
14	TRBV4-3	.	.	TRBJ1-2	TGTGCCAGCAGCCAAGGCACCGAGAACTATGGCTACACCTTC	CASSQGTENYGYTF
15	TRBV6-1	.	TRBD1	TRBJ1-6	TGTGCCAGTTACCCCGGACAGGGGCAGAATTCACCCCTCCACTTT	CASYPGQGQNSPLHF
15	TRBV29-1	.	TRBD1	TRBJ2-5	TGCAACGTTGAGAGCCGGGACAGGGGGCAAGAGACCCAGTACTTC	CNVESRDRGQETQYF
16	TRBV3-1	.	.	TRBJ1-6	TGTGCCAGCAGCCAAGATTCGGGGCAGAACCCTAAGCCCCTCCACTTT	CASSQDSGQNPKPLHF
14	TRBV6-2/TRBV6-3	.	TRBD1	TRBJ2-1	TGTGCCAGCAGTCAGACCCCACAGGGGAATGAGCAGTTCTTC	CASSQTPQGNEQFF
16	TRBV4-2	few	TRBD1	TRBJ2-7	TGTGCCAGCAGCCTCCGAGGGACAGTTCCCGACTACGAGCAGTACTTC	CASSLRGTVPDYEQYF
14	TRBV5-1	many	TRBD1	TRBJ2-5	TGTGCCAGCAGCCCAGGACAGGGGAAAGAGACCCAGTACTTC	CASSPGQGKETQYF
13	TRBV7-6	.	.	TRBJ2-7	TGTACCAGCAGCCCACCGGACAGCTACGAGCAGTACTTC	CTSSPPDSYEQYF
17	TRBV6-5	few	TRBD2	TRBJ2-1	TGTGCCAGCAGTTACGCGGGATCGGGGGGGTACGAAAATGAGCAGTTCTTC	CASSYAGSGGYENEQFF
14	TRBV13	.	TRBD1	TRBJ2-1	TGTGCCAGCAGTGCGGGGGACAGGGGTTACGAGCAGTTCTTC	CASSAGDRGYEQFF
13	TRBV10-3	few	TRBD2	TRBJ2-7	TGTGCCATCAGGGGGACTAGCGGAGACGAGCAGTACTTC	CAIRGTSGDEQYF
19	TRBV10-3	.	TRBD1	TRBJ2-1	TGTGCCATCAGTGAGTCCCGGGACAGGGCCGTCTCGCCCTACAATGAGCAGTTCTTC	CAISESRDRAVSPYNEQFF
16	TRBV28	.	.	TRBJ2-1	TGTGCCAGCAGTTTAAGCCTCGGACTCGCCTACAATGAGCAGTTCTTC	CASSLSLGLAYNEQFF
17	TRBV29-1	few	TRBD1	TRBJ1-2	TGCAGCGTTGAGGAGGGGGGACAGGGGTATAATTCTGGTGGCTACACCTTC	CSVEEGGQGYNSGGYTF
15	TRBV27	few	.	TRBJ2-7	TGTGCCAGCACCAACTTGGGGGGCCAATTTCTCGAGCAGTACTTC	CASTNLGGQFLEQYF
14	TRBV7-9	.	.	TRBJ1-2	TGTGCCAGCAGCTTATCCATAGAGGACCCTGGCTACACCTTC	CASSLSIEDPGYTF
13	TRBV29-1	few	.	TRBJ1-1	TGCAGCGTCGTTCGAATGGGGAACACTGAAGCTTTCTTT	CSVVRMGNTEAFF
13	TRBV4-3	.	.	TRBJ1-1	TGCGCCAGCTCCCAGGATGGGGACACTGAAGCTTTCTTT	CASSQDGDTEAFF
15	TRBV20-1	few	.	TRBJ2-7	TGCAGTGCTAGAGAATCTTGGACGGATTCCTACGAGCAGTACTTC	CSARESWTDSYEQYF
15	TRBV7-2	.	TRBD2	TRBJ2-7	TGTGCCAGCAGCTTAGCGCTGGTAGCGGGGAGGGAGCAGTACTTC	CASSLALVAGREQYF
13	TRBV6-5	few	.	TRBJ2-1	TGTGCCAGCTTCAGGTCCGGAGGGGATGAGCAGTTCTTC	CASFRSGGDEQFF
13	TRBV6-1	.	.	TRBJ1-5	TGTGCCAGCAGTGAAAATTGGGGTCAGCCCCAGCATTTT	CASSENWGQPQHF
13	TRBV20-1	.	.	TRBJ1-1	TGCAGTGCTAACCGGGACTCGAACACTGAAGCTTTCTTT	CSANRDSNTEAFF
14	TRBV6-1	.	.	TRBJ2-7	TGTGCCAGCACCTTAACCGGGCGAGGGTACGAGCAGTACTTC	CASTLTGRGYEQYF
15	TRBV4-3	few	TRBD1	TRBJ1-2	TGCGCCAGCAGCCAAGGGGAAGGGGGCTACTATGGCTACACCTTC	CASSQGEGGYYGYTF
14	TRBV4-3	few	TRBD2	TRBJ2-1	TGCGCCAGCAGCCAAGGCGGGGGGAGTTTTGAGCAGTTCTTC	CASSQGGGSFEQFF
13	TRBV7-2	many	.	TRBJ1-1	TGTGCCAGCAGTTTGGGCAGTAACACTGAAGCTTTCTTT	CASSLGSNTEAFF